These 20 T cell receptor beta chains were all obtained from the same sample, sequenced in a study of PD-L1 blockade in urothelial cancer. TCRdb's copy holds only in-frame clones and misses some; the assay was immunoSEQ multiplex PCR. The data contain about 110,000 clones, 70% to 90% of them seen just once; the ten biggest clones take up approximately 2.4%. This material consisted of PBMCs, taken around atezolizumab (anti-PD-L1) treatment. These receptors all stem from a man aged 45 to 65 with urothelial cancer.

This clone was counted between two and nine times. The chain is built from TRBV15 and TRBJ1-2; 7 bases line up with TRBD1. V lost 3 bases, J lost 8 bases, and 15 bases stayed unmatched. CDR1 and CDR2 (germline): LNHNV, YYDKDF (reference sequence). CDR3 length: 16 amino acids. This CDR3 reads CATSRDFIQGLEGYTF. The CDR3 DNA follows: TGTGCCACCAGCAGGGACTTTATACAGGGGTTGGAAGGCTACACCTTC. The entire variable domain, with the rest obtained from reference TRBV15 and TRBJ1-2, is as follows: DAMVIQNPRYQVTQFGKPVTLSCSQTLNHNVMYWYQQKSSQAPKLLFHYYDKDFNNEADTPDNFQSRRPNTSFCFLDIRSPGLGDTAMYLCATSRDFIQGLEGYTFGSGTRLTVV.

This rearrangement joins TRBV5-1 to TRBJ2-3, with TRBD2 matching over 8 bases. From germline, CDR1 is SGHRS and CDR2 YFSETQ. CDR3 length: 16 amino acids. Trimming at V came to 0 bases and at J to 4 bases, leaving 7 bases not matched to a gene. The CDR3 loop reads CASSLVLAGNADTQYF. CDR3 bases: TGCGCCAGCAGCTTGGTGTTAGCGGGAAACGCAGATACGCAGTATTTT.

The V call is TRBV6-6, the J call TRBJ2-1, with 10 bases matching TRBD2. The germline gives CDR1 MNHNY, CDR2 SVGAGI (reference sequence). CDR3 length: 14 amino acids. The ends lost 7 bases at V and 7 bases at J; junction bases unmatched: 7. CDR3 residues: CASKRLAGVNEQFF. Written as DNA, the CDR3 is TGTGCCAGCAAGCGGCTAGCGGGAGTTAATGAGCAGTTCTTC.

The V and J genes are TRBV4-2 and TRBJ2-6; maybe TRBD1 (6 bases). The CDR3 contains 17 residues. Germline CDR1 and CDR2: LGHNA and YNFKEQ. The ends were cut back, 2 bases at V and 4 bases at J, with 15 bases in the middle. CDR3 in amino acids: CASSQRDTRAGANVLTF. The CDR3 nucleotides are TGTGCCAGCAGCCAACGGGACACCCGAGCCGGGGCCAACGTCCTGACTTTC.

In this sample, this clone turned up a few times. The gene calls are TRBV6-6 and TRBJ1-1, with TRBD1 matching 7 bases. The J segment lost 2 bases and the V segment lost 6 bases, leaving 3 bases of the junction unmatched. This CDR3 spans 13 amino acids. CDR1 and CDR2 (germline): MNHNY, SVGAGI (reference sequence). CDR3 nucleotides: TGTGCCAGCAGCGACAGGGCTAACACTGAAGCTTTCTTT. It is translated as CASSDRANTEAFF.

DNA for the CDR3: TGCGCCAGCAGCCGTGGACAGACCACCGGGGAGCTGTTTTTT. Translation gives CASSRGQTTGELFF. The chain links TRBV5-1 to TRBJ2-2, with D tentatively TRBD1 (6 bases). V was trimmed by 4 bases and J by 4 bases, leaving 11 bases between them. CDR1 is SGHRS and CDR2 is YFSETQ in the germline V gene. This CDR3 has 14 residues.

The rearrangement uses TRBV28 and TRBJ1-2, with D perhaps matching TRBD1 (5 bases). Trimming pared 3 bases from V and 7 bases from J, leaving 6 bases between. This CDR3 contains 11 residues. The germline V gene encodes CDR1 MDHEN and CDR2 SYDVKM. The CDR3 bases are TGTGCCAGCAGTTTGGGACTTGGCTACACCTTC. It yields the protein CASSLGLGYTF.

This chain connects TRBV5-1 to TRBJ1-1, with D hard to call. Germline V CDR1 and CDR2: SGHRS, YFSETQ. This CDR3 has 13 amino acids. With 4 bases removed from V and 3 bases from J, the gap between germline ends came to 10 bases. In DNA form, the CDR3 reads TGCGCCAGCAGCGGCGGGCTCGACACTGAAGCTTTCTTT. It translates to CASSGGLDTEAFF.

The gene calls are TRBV29-1 and TRBJ2-5; D may be TRBD2 (6 bases). CDR3 size: 15 residues. V was pared by 6 bases and J by 1 base, with 18 bases between. Germline V CDR1 and CDR2: SQVTM, ANQGSEA. Here the CDR3 reads CSVGLATKGQETQYF. The CDR3 bases are TGCAGCGTGGGGCTAGCGACGAAAGGCCAAGAGACCCAGTACTTC.

The chain is built from TRBV19 and TRBJ2-1, with TRBD2 matching 9 bases. Germline trimming cut 6 bases from V and 8 bases from J; bases unmatched to any gene: 11. Germline V lookup: CDR1 LNHDA, CDR2 SQIVND (reference sequence). The CDR3 length is 15 residues. CDR3 amino acids: CASSLAGGPLDEQFF. The CDR3 region has the DNA TGTGCCAGTAGCTTGGCGGGAGGGCCACTGGATGAGCAGTTCTTC.

This clone was detected only a few times. This chain connects TRBV7-6 to TRBJ2-1, with unresolved D. Trimming shortened V by 1 base and J by 7 bases, and 11 bases separated the two germline ends. Germline values: CDR1 SGHVS, CDR2 FNYEAQ. The CDR3 consists of 14 residues. The CDR3 here is CASSLGSTWNEQFF. In nucleotides, the CDR3 is TGTGCCAGCAGCTTAGGAAGTACTTGGAATGAGCAGTTCTTC.

The chain links TRBV4-2 to TRBJ1-2; TRBD1 agrees at 8 bases. Germline V lookup: CDR1 LGHNA, CDR2 YNFKEQ. J gave up 2 bases and V 1 base, and 6 bases lay outside the gene matches. This CDR3 comprises 16 residues. For the CDR3, the DNA is TGTGCCAGCAGCCAAGGTTCGCCAGGGGGCAACTATGGCTACACCTTC. Protein product: CASSQGSPGGNYGYTF.

This sequence joins TRBV19 and TRBJ1-5; a weak D match, TRBD1 (5 bases). The V and J ends lost 0 bases and 0 bases respectively, with 15 bases between them. This CDR3 has 18 amino acids. CDR1 and CDR2 from the germline V gene are LNHDA and SQIVND (reference sequence). CDR3 coding DNA: TGTGCCAGTAGTATAGATCTGGCTCAGGGTTATAGCAATCAGCCCCAGCATTTT. This translates into CASSIDLAQGYSNQPQHF.

The chain links TRBV28 to TRBJ1-5, with 7 bases aligning to TRBD1. This CDR3 is built from 14 residues. Germline values: CDR1 MDHEN, CDR2 SYDVKM. V trimming: 1 base; J trimming: 7 bases; junction bases outside the gene matches: 4. The CDR3 DNA is TGTGCCAGCAGTTTATACGCAGGGGGACAGCCCCAGCATTTT. Protein product: CASSLYAGGQPQHF. The variable domain in full, with the rest retrieved from reference TRBV28 and TRBJ1-5, is DVKVTQSSRYLVKRTGEKVFLECVQDMDHENMFWYRQDPGLGLRLIYFSYDVKMKEKGDIPEGYSVSREKKERFSLILESASTNQTSMYLCASSLYAGGQPQHFGDGTRLSIL.

With respect to this clone: The junction departs from germline at one end; a sequencing error may be responsible. The chain employs TRBV7-7 and TRBJ2-7; 9 bases line up with TRBD1. This CDR3 is 14 amino acids long. From germline, CDR1 is SSHAT and CDR2 FNYEAQ (reference sequence). CDR3 amino acids: CASSPGTGNDEQYF. The DNA of the CDR3 is TGTGCTAGCAGCCCGGGGACAGGGAACGACGAGCAGTACTTC.

The rearrangement links TRBV4-1 to TRBJ2-3; weak D call: TRBD2 (6 bases). The V and J ends lost 1 base and 4 bases respectively, with 12 bases between them. Germline values: CDR1 MGHRA, CDR2 YSYEKL. The CDR3 is 15 residues long. Here the CDR3 reads CASSQAWDSSDTQYF. CDR3 sequence (DNA): TGCGCCAGCAGCCAAGCTTGGGACTCCTCAGATACGCAGTATTTT.

The V and J genes are TRBV18 and TRBJ2-1; 11 nucleotides agree with TRBD1. V was clipped by 4 bases and J by 6 bases; unmatched bases: 5. From germline, CDR1 is KGHSH and CDR2 LQKENI. This CDR3 region has 15 residues. The CDR3 DNA sequence: TGTGCCAGCTCACGGGGACAGGGGGGCTTCAATGAGCAGTTCTTC. Protein sequence: CASSRGQGGFNEQFF.

This sequence joins TRBV14 and TRBJ2-1, with D uncertain. This CDR3 spans 15 amino acids. Germline lookup yields CDR1 SGHDN and CDR2 FVKESK. The V and J ends lost 4 bases and 0 bases respectively, with 10 bases between them. The CDR3 is CASSPQAPSYNEQFF. CDR3 nucleotide sequence: TGTGCCAGCAGCCCCCAGGCCCCCTCCTACAATGAGCAGTTCTTC. The full variable domain, completed using reference TRBV14 and TRBJ2-1, is EAGVTQFPSHSVIEKGQTVTLRCDPISGHDNLYWYRRVMGKEIKFLLHFVKESKQDESGMPNNRFLAERTGGTYSTLKVQPAELEDSGVYFCASSPQAPSYNEQFFGPGTRLTVL.

This clone was observed a handful of times. The V and J genes are TRBV5-1 and TRBJ2-7; 7 nucleotides line up with TRBD1. Trimming took 3 bases from V and 3 from J; bases not matched to a gene: 15. CDR1 SGHRS and CDR2 YFSETQ come from the germline V gene. The CDR3 sequence is 17 residues long. CDR3 residues: CASSYRQGSTLFYEQYF. The CDR3 DNA reads as TGCGCCAGCAGCTACCGACAGGGCTCTACCTTATTCTACGAGCAGTACTTC.

The rearrangement joins TRBV19 to TRBJ2-1; 10 bases are a match to TRBD2. The CDR3 totals 16 residues. CDR1 and CDR2 (germline): LNHDA, SQIVND (reference sequence). V was pared by 3 bases and J by 2 bases, with 4 bases of the junction left unmatched. The CDR3 here is CASSIRAGGTYNEQFF. The CDR3 DNA sequence: TGTGCCAGTAGTATCCGAGCGGGAGGGACCTACAATGAGCAGTTCTTC.